This T cell receptor (beta chain) was identified during a study of CD8+ T cells in alopecia areata. Study details: Treated patients were given 5 to 10 mg oral tofacitinib twice daily.

The sample's treatment: oral pan-JAK inhibitor, 5-10 mg twice daily. CD4+ and CD8+ T cells were sorted from PBMCs. Deletions cut 7 bases from V and 0 bases from J, with 12 bases between. The CDR3 length is 15 residues. CDR1 and CDR2 (germline): LNHNV, YYDKDF (reference sequence). RNA extraction was followed by reverse transcription into cDNA, which acted as the sequencing template. The method was immunoSEQ multiplex PCR; TCRdb's version includes in-frame clones alone and lacks a portion of them. Among some 200,000 clones listed, more than 45% were seen once. This clonotype was sampled from a human donor with alopecia areata. The specimen was CD4+ T cells sorted from blood, collected at week 24, from a patient treated with tofacitinib. The gene calls are TRBV15 and TRBJ2-2; D is possibly TRBD2 (7 bases). This CDR3 reads CATTGGLPNTGELFF. The CDR3 DNA reads TGTGCCACCACCGGGGGGCTACCGAACACCGGGGAGCTGTTTTTT.